This T cell receptor beta chain derives from a study of shared clonotypes between healthy human individuals. About this clone itself: The antigen is undetermined. The same CDR3 is also encoded by other DNA sequences in this sample.

Broader study findings: Sorted-subset sequencing, rarefaction showed, was incomplete despite large depth.

Cells designated naive CD8 were CD45RO-negative and were positively selected for CCR7, with terminally differentiated effector memory CD45RA+ cells excluded. Clones were read by immunoSEQ multiplex PCR, and TCRdb kept only the in-frame ones, dropping some. The sample consists of millions of clones, about 95% of them appearing once. The receptor was derived from a man younger than 30 in good health. The sample comprised naive CD8+ T cells sorted from blood.

CDR3 bases: TGTGCCAGCAGTTTAGGAGGGGGCGGTGAGCAGTTCTTC. Its translation: CASSLGGGGEQFF. The V call is TRBV27, the J call TRBJ2-1; tentatively, D is TRBD1 (7 bases). V lost 2 bases to trimming and J lost 9 bases, with 11 bases between them. This CDR3 comprises 13 residues. Germline CDR1 reads MNHEY; CDR2 reads SMNVEV (reference sequence).